This T cell receptor beta chain is from a study of CD8+ T cells in alopecia areata. Study-wide points: Lesional scalp displayed greater clonality than normal scalp, most notably in alopecia totalis/universalis. Normal skin's resident alphabeta T cells are sequenced alongside lesional scalp T cells.

Per the germline V gene, CDR1 is MGHRA and CDR2 is YSYEKL. The CDR3 is 16 residues long. Germline trimming cut 5 bases from V and 2 bases from J; bases unmatched to any gene: 10. This clone has a handful of counts. Its target is not known. As the sequencing template, cDNA was produced by extracting RNA and reverse transcribing it. TCRdb's copy holds only in-frame clones and misses some; the assay was immunoSEQ multiplex PCR. Of about 180,000 clones in the sample, approximately 50% are singletons; the top ten hold around 10%. Stated treatment: oral pan-JAK inhibitor, 5-10 mg twice daily. The source is a human donor with alopecia areata. This sequence joins TRBV4-1 and TRBJ2-7; 9 nucleotides align to TRBD1. The sequences come from CD8+ T cells sorted from blood, collected at approximately week 51, from a patient treated with tofacitinib. The CDR3 DNA reads as TGCGCCAGCAGCTCCCCCCCCGGGACAGGGACCTACGAGCAGTACTTC. It yields the protein CASSSPPGTGTYEQYF.